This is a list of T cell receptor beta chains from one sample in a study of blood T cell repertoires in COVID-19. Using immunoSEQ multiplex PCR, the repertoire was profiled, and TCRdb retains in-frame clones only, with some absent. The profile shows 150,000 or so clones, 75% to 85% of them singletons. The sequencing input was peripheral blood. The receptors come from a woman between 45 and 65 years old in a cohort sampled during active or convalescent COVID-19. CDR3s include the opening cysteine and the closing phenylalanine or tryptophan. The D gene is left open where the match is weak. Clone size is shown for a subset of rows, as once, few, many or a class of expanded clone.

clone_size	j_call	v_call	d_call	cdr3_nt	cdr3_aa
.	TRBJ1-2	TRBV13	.	TGTGCCAGCAGCTTAGGCCGAGTTGGAGGGGATTTTGACTATGGCTACACCTTC	CASSLGRVGGDFDYGYTF
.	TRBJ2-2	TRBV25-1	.	TGTGCCAGCAGTGAAGGGGCAGATTTCACCGGGGAGCTGTTTTTT	CASSEGADFTGELFF
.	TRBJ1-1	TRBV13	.	TGTGCCAGCAGCTCACTAGGGGGGAACACTGAAGCTTTCTTT	CASSSLGGNTEAFF
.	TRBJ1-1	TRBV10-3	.	TGTGCCATCCGGGAAGGACAGCACACTGAAGCTTTCTTT	CAIREGQHTEAFF
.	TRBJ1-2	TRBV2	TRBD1	TGTGCCAGCAGGGCCGAGACAGGGGGTTTGTATGGCTACACCTTC	CASRAETGGLYGYTF
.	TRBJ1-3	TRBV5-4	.	TGTGCCAGCAGCAACCGAGGCGGGGGGGCGATCTCTGGAAACACCATATATTTT	CASSNRGGGAISGNTIYF
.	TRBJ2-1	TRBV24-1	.	TGTGCCACCAGTCAAGCGGGTTATGAGCAGTTCTTC	CATSQAGYEQFF
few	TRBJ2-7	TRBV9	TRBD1	TGTGCCAGCAGCGTAGGGACAGGTTTTTTCGAGCAGTACTTC	CASSVGTGFFEQYF
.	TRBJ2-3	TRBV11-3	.	TGTGCCAGCAGTGGCGACTCAGATACGCAGTATTTT	CASSGDSDTQYF
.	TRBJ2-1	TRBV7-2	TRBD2	TGTGCCAGCAGCCTGAGCGGGGGGGGTTACAATGAGCAGTTCTTC	CASSLSGGGYNEQFF
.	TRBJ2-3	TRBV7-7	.	TGTGCTAGCAGCTCTATCCCCTCTAGCACAGATACGCAGTATTTT	CASSSIPSSTDTQYF
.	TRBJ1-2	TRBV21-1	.	TGTGCCAGCAGCTACTCCCGACAGGGGCCGGGGGGCTACACCTTC	CASSYSRQGPGGYTF
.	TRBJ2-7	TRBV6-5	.	TGTGCCAGCAGTTATGCCCGCGGGCACGAGCAGTACTTC	CASSYARGHEQYF
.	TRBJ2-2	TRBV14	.	TGTGCCAGCAGGTACTCCCCAACCGGGGAGCTGTTTTTT	CASRYSPTGELFF
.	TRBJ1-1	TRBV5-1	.	TGCGCCAGCAGCTACCTGACTCCGAACACTGAAGCTTTCTTT	CASSYLTPNTEAFF
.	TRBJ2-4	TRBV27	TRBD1	TGTGCCAGCAGTGCTTGGGACAGGGTTGACATTCAGTACTTC	CASSAWDRVDIQYF
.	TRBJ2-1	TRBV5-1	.	TGCGCCAGCAGGATTTCGACTAACAATGAGCAGTTCTTC	CASRISTNNEQFF
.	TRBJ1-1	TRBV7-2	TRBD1	TGTGCCAGCAGGCCACAGGGGGCGCTTACTGAAGCTTTCTTT	CASRPQGALTEAFF
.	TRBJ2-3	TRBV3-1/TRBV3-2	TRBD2	TGTGCCAGCAGCCAAGCTAGCGGGGGGGTAGATACGCAGTATTTT	CASSQASGGVDTQYF
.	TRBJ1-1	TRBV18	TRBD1	TGTGCCAGCTCACCACGGACAGGGGCCAACACTGAAGCTTTCTTT	CASSPRTGANTEAFF
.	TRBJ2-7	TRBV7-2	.	TGTGCCAGCAGGATAACGCCACAGGAAAACTACGAGCAGTACTTC	CASRITPQENYEQYF
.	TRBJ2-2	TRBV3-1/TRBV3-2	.	TGTGCCAGCAGCCGACCGGGAACCCGATCCGGGGAGCTGTTTTTT	CASSRPGTRSGELFF
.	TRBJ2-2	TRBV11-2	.	TGTGCCAGCAGCTCGCAGGCGGGGCCAACAACCGGGGAGCTGTTTTTT	CASSSQAGPTTGELFF
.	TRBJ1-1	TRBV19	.	TGTGCCAGTCGGGGCGGGACGGGGAACACTGAAGCTTTCTTT	CASRGGTGNTEAFF
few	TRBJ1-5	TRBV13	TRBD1	TGTGCCAGCAGCTTAGGGACAGGGATCCAGCCCCAGCATTTT	CASSLGTGIQPQHF
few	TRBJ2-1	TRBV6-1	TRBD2	TGTGCCAGCAGTGAATCTAGCGGGGGGGCAAAAGAGCAGTTCTTC	CASSESSGGAKEQFF
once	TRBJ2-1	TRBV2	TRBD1	TGTGCCAGCAGTCCTCTCAAGGGGGCGATCTACAATGAGCAGTTCTTC	CASSPLKGAIYNEQFF
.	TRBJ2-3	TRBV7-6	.	TGTGCCAGCAGCTTAACCCGGGGGAGGACAGATACGCAGTATTTT	CASSLTRGRTDTQYF
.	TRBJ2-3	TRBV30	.	TGTGCCTGGAGGGCCGGGACAACGAACACAGATACGCAGTATTTT	CAWRAGTTNTDTQYF
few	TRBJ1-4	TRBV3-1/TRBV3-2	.	TGTGCCAGCAGCCAAGGTTTAGGAGGCCGCGCTAATGAAAAACTGTTTTTT	CASSQGLGGRANEKLFF